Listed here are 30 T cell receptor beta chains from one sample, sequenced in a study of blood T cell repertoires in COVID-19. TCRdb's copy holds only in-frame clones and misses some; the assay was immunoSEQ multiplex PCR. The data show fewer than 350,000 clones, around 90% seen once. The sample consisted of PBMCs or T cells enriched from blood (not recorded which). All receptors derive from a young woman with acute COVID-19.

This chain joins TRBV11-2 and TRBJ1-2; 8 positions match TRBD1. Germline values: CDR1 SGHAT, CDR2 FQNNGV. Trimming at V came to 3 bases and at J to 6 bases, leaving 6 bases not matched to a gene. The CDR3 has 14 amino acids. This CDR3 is CASSLAGGANGYTF. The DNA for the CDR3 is TGTGCCAGCAGCTTGGCAGGGGGCGCGAATGGCTACACCTTC.

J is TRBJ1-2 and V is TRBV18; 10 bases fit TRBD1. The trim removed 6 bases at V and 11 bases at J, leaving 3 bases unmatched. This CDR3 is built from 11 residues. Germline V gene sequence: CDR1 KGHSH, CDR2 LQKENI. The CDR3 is CASSQGQGYTF. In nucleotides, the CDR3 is TGTGCCAGCTCGCAGGGACAGGGGTACACCTTC.

For the CDR3, the DNA is TGCAGCGTTGAGGGAGTGACACAGGATACGCAGTATTTT. Translating gives CSVEGVTQDTQYF. The V gene is TRBV29-1, the J gene TRBJ2-3; possibly TRBD2 for D (5 bases). The CDR3 is 13 amino acids. The V end lost 3 bases, the J end lost 6 bases, and 13 bases lay between the germline ends. Germline loops: CDR1 SQVTM, CDR2 ANQGSEA.

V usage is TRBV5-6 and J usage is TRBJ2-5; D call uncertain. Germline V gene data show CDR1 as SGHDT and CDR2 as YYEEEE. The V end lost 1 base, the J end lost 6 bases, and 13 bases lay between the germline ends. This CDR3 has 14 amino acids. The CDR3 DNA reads TGTGCCAGCAGCTTGACACCCACCGTCAAGACCCAGTACTTC. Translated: CASSLTPTVKTQYF.

CDR3 in DNA: TGTGCCAGCAGCTTAGATTCTTCAGATCGAGAGACCCAGTACTTC. It specifies CASSLDSSDRETQYF. This chain uses TRBV7-9 with TRBJ2-5; no definite D call. The CDR3 consists of 15 residues. Trimming removed 1 base from V and 4 bases from J, with 13 bases in between. CDR1 is SEHNR and CDR2 is FQNEAQ in the germline V gene (reference sequence).

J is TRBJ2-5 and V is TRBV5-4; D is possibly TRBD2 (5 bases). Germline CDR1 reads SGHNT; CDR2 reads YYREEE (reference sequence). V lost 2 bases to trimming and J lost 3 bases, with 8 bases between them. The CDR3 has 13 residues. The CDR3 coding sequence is TGTGCCAGCAGCTTCGGGATCGAAGAGACCCAGTACTTC. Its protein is CASSFGIEETQYF.

CDR3 nucleotide sequence: TGCAGCGTAGGACCTGGACAGGGGCGCCCCGGGAGCTTCAACGAGCAGTACTTC. Amino acid sequence: CSVGPGQGRPGSFNEQYF. The rearrangement links TRBV29-1 to TRBJ2-7, with 9 bases lining up with TRBD1. From germline, CDR1 is SQVTM and CDR2 ANQGSEA. V shed 6 bases and J 5 bases; nucleotides not matched to a gene: 23. The CDR3 extends over 18 amino acids.

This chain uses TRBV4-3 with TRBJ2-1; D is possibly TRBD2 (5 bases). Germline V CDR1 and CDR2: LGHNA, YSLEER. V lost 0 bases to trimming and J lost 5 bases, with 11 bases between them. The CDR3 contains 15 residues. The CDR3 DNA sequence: TGCGCCAGCAGCCAAGAGAAGCGGAGCAACAATGAGCAGTTCTTC. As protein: CASSQEKRSNNEQFF.

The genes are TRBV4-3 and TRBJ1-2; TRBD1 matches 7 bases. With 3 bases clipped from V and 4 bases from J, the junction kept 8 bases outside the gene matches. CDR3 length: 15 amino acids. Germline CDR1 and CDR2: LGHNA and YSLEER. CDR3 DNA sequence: TGCGCCAGCAGCCAGGGACAGCCTTGGAGCTATGGCTACACCTTC. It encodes CASSQGQPWSYGYTF.

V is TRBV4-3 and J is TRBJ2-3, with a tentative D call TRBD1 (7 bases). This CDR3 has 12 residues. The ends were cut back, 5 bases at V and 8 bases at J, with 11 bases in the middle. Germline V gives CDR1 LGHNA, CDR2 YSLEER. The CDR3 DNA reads TGCGCCAGCAGCTCCCAGGGGGGTACGCAGTATTTT. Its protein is CASSSQGGTQYF.

This CDR3 reads CASSPRGTFVDEQFF. CDR3 nucleotide sequence: TGTGCCAGCAGCCCTAGAGGGACTTTTGTGGATGAGCAGTTCTTC. V and J are TRBV5-4 and TRBJ2-1; D perhaps matches TRBD2 (6 bases). The CDR3 runs 15 residues. With 4 bases removed from V and 8 bases from J, the gap between germline ends came to 19 bases. Germline lookup yields CDR1 SGHNT and CDR2 YYREEE (reference sequence).

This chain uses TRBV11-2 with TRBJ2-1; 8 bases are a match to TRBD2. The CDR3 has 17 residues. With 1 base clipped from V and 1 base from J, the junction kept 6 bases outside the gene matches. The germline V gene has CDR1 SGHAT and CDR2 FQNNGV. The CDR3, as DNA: TGTGCCAGCAGCTTAGGCGAGCGGGAGAATTCCTACAATGAGCAGTTCTTC. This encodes CASSLGERENSYNEQFF.

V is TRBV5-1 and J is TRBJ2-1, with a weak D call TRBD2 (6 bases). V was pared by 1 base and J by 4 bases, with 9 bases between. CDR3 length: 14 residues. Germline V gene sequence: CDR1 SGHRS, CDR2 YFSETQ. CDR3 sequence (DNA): TGCGCCAGCAGCTTGCTAGCGCATTACAATGAGCAGTTCTTC. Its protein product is CASSLLAHYNEQFF.

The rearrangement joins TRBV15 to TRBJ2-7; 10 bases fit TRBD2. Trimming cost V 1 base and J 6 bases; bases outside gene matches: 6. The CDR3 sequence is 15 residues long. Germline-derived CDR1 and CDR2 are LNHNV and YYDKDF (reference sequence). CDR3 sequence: CATSRALAGAGEQYF. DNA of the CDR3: TGTGCCACCAGCAGAGCCCTAGCGGGAGCGGGCGAGCAGTACTTC.

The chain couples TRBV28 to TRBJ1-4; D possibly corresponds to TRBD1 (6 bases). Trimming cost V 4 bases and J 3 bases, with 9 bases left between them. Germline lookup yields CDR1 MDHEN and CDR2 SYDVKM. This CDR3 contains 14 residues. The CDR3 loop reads CASSSGVSNEKLFF. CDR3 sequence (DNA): TGTGCCAGCAGTTCAGGGGTCTCTAATGAAAAACTGTTTTTT.

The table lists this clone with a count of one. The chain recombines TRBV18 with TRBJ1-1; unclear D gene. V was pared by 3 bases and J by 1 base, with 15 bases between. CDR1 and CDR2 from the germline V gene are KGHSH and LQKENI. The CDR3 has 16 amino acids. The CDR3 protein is CASSPFSQAGNTEAFF. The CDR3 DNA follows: TGTGCCAGCTCACCTTTCTCTCAGGCGGGGAACACTGAAGCTTTCTTT.

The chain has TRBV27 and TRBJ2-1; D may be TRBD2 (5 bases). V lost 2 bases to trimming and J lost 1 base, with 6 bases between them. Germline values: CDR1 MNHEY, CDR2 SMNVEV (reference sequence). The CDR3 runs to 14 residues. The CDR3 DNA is TGTGCCAGCAGTTTAGCGGGTTCCTACAATGAGCAGTTCTTC. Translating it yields CASSLAGSYNEQFF.

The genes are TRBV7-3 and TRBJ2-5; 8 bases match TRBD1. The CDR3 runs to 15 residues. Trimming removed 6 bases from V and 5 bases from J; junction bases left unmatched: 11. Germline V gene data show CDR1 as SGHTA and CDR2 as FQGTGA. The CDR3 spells CASRSPDTGGETQYF. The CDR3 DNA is TGTGCCAGCAGATCACCCGATACAGGGGGGGAGACCCAGTACTTC.

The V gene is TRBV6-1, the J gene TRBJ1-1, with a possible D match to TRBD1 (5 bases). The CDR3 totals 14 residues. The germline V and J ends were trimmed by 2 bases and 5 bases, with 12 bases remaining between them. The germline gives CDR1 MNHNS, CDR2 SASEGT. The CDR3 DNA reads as TGTGCCAGCAGTGAAACGGACATCTCGACTGAAGCTTTCTTT. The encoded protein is CASSETDISTEAFF.

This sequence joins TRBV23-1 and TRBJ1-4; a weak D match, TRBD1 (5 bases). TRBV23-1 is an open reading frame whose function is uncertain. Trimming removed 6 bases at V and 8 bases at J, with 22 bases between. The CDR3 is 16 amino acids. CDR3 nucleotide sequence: TGCGCCAGCAGCCCCCCCGACAGAACCATCTCGGAAAAACTGTTTTTT. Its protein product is CASSPPDRTISEKLFF.

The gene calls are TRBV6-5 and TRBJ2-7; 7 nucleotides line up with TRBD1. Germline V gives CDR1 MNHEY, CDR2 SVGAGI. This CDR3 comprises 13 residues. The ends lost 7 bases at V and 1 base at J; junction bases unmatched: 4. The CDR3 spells CASTLGQSYEQYF. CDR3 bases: TGTGCCAGCACCCTGGGACAGTCCTACGAGCAGTACTTC.

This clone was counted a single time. The CDR3 is CASSEFGSNQPQHF. Written as DNA, the CDR3 is TGTGCCAGCAGTGAATTCGGTAGCAATCAGCCCCAGCATTTT. The chain links TRBV2 to TRBJ1-5; D is ambiguous. Trimming removed 2 bases at V and 0 bases at J, with 5 bases between. The CDR3 loop spans 14 amino acids. Germline lookup yields CDR1 SNHLY and CDR2 FYNNEI. The full variable domain, completed using reference TRBV2 and TRBJ1-5, is EPEVTQTPSHQVTQMGQEVILRCVPISNHLYFYWYRQILGQKVEFLVSFYNNEISEKSEIFDDQFSVERPDGSNFTLKIRSTKLEDSAMYFCASSEFGSNQPQHFGDGTRLSIL.

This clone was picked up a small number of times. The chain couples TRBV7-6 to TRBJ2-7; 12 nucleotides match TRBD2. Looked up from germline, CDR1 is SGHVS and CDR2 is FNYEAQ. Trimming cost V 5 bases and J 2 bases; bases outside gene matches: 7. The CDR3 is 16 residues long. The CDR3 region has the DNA TGTGCCAGCAGCACCACTAGCGGGAGGAAACCCTACGAGCAGTACTTC. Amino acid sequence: CASSTTSGRKPYEQYF.

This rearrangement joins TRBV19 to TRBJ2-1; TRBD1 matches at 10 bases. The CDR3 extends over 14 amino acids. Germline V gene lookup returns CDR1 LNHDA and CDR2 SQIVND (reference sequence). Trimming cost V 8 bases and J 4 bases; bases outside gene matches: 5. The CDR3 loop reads CASSGTGDYNEQFF. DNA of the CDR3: TGTGCCAGTTCCGGGACAGGGGATTACAATGAGCAGTTCTTC.

CDR3 DNA sequence: TGTGCCAGCAGCCCCCGGACAGGGCGAAACATTCAGTACTTC. Protein: CASSPRTGRNIQYF. The V gene is TRBV5-5, the J gene TRBJ2-4; the match to TRBD1 covers 8 bases. CDR3 size: 14 residues. Germline V gives CDR1 SGHKS, CDR2 YYEKEE (reference sequence). Trimming removed 4 bases from V and 6 bases from J; junction bases left unmatched: 6.

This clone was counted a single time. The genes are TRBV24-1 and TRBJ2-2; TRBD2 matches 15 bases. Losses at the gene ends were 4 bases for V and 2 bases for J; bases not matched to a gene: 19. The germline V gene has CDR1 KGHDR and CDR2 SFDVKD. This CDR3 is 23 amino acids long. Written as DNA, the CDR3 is TGTGCCACCAGTGACCGGGGACCGACCGGACTAGCGGGAGGGCCATACAACACCGGGGAGCTGTTTTTT. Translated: CATSDRGPTGLAGGPYNTGELFF.

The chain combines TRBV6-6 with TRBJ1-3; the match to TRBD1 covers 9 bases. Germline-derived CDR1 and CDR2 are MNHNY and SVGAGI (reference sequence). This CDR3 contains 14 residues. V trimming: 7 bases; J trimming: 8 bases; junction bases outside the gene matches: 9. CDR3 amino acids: CASTQSGQGHTIYF. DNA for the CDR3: TGTGCCAGCACCCAGTCGGGACAGGGACACACCATATATTTT.

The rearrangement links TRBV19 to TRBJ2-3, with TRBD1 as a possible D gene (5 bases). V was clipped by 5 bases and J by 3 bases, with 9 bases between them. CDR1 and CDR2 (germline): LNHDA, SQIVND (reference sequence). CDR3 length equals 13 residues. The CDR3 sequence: CASSARQTDTQYF. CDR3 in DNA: TGTGCCAGTAGTGCAAGACAGACAGATACGCAGTATTTT.

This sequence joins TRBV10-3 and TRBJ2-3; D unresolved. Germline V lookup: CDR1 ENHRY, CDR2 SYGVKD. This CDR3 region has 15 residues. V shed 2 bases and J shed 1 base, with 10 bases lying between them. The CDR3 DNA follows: TGTGCCATCAGTGAGAGTCCGACTGGCACAGATACGCAGTATTTT. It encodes CAISESPTGTDTQYF.

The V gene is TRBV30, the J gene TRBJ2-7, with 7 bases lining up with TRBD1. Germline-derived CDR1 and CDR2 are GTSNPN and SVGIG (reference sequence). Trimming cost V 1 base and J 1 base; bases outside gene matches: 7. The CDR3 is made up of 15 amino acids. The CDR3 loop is CAWSARDRLSYEQYF. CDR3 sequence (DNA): TGTGCCTGGAGTGCTCGGGACAGACTGTCCTACGAGCAGTACTTC.